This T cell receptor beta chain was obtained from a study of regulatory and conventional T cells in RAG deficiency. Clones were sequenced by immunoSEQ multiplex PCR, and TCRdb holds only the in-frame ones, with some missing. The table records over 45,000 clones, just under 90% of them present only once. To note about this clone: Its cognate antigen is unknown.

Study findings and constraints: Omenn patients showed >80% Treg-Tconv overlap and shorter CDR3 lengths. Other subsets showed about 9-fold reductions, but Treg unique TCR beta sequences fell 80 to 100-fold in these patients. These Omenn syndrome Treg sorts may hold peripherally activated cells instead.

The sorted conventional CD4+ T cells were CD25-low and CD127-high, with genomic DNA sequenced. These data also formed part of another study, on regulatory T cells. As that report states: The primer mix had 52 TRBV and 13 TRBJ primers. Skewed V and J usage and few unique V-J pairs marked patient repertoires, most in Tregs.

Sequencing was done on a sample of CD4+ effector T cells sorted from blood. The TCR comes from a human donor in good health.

The CDR3 coding sequence is TGCGCCAGCAGCTTGACAGGGGACACTGAAGCTTTCTTT. The encoded protein is CASSLTGDTEAFF. The rearrangement links TRBV5-1 to TRBJ1-1; 7 nucleotides line up with TRBD1. V dropped 1 base and J dropped 3; count of bases not matched to a gene: 0. Germline V gene sequence: CDR1 SGHRS, CDR2 YFSETQ. The CDR3 is 13 amino acids.